This T cell receptor (beta chain) derives from a study of metastatic and nonmetastatic thyroid tumors. For the study at large: From malignant and benign thyroid patients, repertoires in blood and in tumor or nodule tissue were compared.

Notes on this clone: One junction end does not reproduce the germline sequence, and a read error may be involved.

This CDR3 has 16 amino acids. In germline, CDR1 is SGHRS, CDR2 YFSETQ. No treatment of any kind had been given to any patient before thyroid surgery. TCRdb redid the clone calls on the PCR reads using MiXCR. The repertoire holds about 15,000 clones, with approximately 19% as singletons. The chain uses TRBV5-1 and TRBJ2-3; D possibly corresponds to TRBD1 (6 bases). The clonotype comes from a female donor with papillary thyroid cancer or a benign thyroid nodule (not recorded which). Some clones in this sample may be carry-over from other donors' samples. The sequenced sample was blood. CDR3 DNA: TGCGCCATCAGCTTGGATAGTCAGGATGGGACATATACGCAGTATTTT. Translating gives CAISLDSQDGTYTQYF.